The present TCR beta chain was sequenced within a study of T cell changes during pregnancy in multiple sclerosis. The data were produced by immunoSEQ multiplex PCR, yet TCRdb's version contains in-frame clones alone and is incomplete. Of around 58,000 clones in the sample, roughly 91% were seen once. The CDR3 covers 13 residues. Germline lookup yields CDR1 SGHAT and CDR2 FQNNGV. Trimming took off 2 bases at V and 8 bases at J, with 9 bases between the two ends. This chain joins TRBV11-2 and TRBJ1-4, with D perhaps matching TRBD1 (6 bases). The TCR originated in a female donor with multiple sclerosis, enrolled in a pregnancy study. The sample was peripheral blood, taken before pregnancy. Here the CDR3 reads CASSLFRGEKLFF. The CDR3, as DNA: TGTGCCAGCAGCTTATTCAGGGGCGAAAAACTGTTTTTT.